The T cell receptor beta chain under discussion was sequenced for a study of Ad26.COV2.S vaccination and SARS-CoV-2 variants. Clones were read by immunoSEQ multiplex PCR, and TCRdb kept only the in-frame ones, dropping some. The top ten hold 1.7% of the sample, which has about half a million clones, nearly 90% seen once. For this clone: Its antigen is unknown.

CDR3 length equals 14 residues. Per the germline V gene, CDR1 is MNHEY and CDR2 is SVGAGI. V was clipped by 6 bases and J by 14 bases; unmatched bases: 11. Stated treatment: about 20 received Ad26.COV2.S at low or high dose, single or two shots; about 5 received placebo; per-sample allocation not given. Repertoires come from day 63 after the first vaccine or placebo injection. Points from the study as a whole: The analyses of TCR breadth and depth may have understated the size of total T cell responses.

This chain uses TRBV6-5 with TRBJ2-3, with TRBD2 identical over 13 bases. The sequence derives from a person aged 18-65 years who received the Ad26.COV2.S COVID-19 vaccine or a placebo. This specimen consisted of peripheral blood, obtained in a trial of Ad26.COV2.S vaccine versus placebo. The CDR3 is CASRILAGGLALYF. The CDR3 DNA is TGTGCCAGCAGGATACTAGCGGGGGGGCTCGCCCTGTATTTT.